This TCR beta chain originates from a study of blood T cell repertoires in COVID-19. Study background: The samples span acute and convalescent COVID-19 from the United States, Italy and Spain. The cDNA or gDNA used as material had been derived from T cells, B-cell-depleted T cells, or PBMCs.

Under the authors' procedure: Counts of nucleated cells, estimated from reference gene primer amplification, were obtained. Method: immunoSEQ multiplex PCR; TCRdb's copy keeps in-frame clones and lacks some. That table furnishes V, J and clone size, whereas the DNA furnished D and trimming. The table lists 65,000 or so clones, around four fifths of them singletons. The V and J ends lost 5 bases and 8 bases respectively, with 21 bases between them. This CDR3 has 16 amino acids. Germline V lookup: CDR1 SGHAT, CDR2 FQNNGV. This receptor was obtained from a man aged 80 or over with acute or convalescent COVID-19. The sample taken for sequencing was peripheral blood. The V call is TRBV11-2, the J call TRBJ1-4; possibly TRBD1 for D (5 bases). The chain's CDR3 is CASSRAAQGIREKLFF. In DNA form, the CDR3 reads TGTGCCAGCAGCCGCGCCGCCCAGGGTATACGGGAAAAACTGTTTTTT.